The sequence of this T cell receptor (beta chain) was determined in a study of lymphopenia after photon versus proton radiotherapy. Germline loops: CDR1 MNHEY, CDR2 SMNVEV (reference sequence). The CDR3 spans 14 residues. Germline trimming cut 0 bases from V and 6 bases from J; bases unmatched to any gene: 0. Using immunoSEQ multiplex PCR, the repertoire was profiled, and TCRdb retains in-frame clones only, with some absent. The sample records 150,000 to 200,000 clones, less than 90% being singletons. The TCR comes from a man aged 50-60 years with gastric cancer. Sequences were derived from peripheral blood, sampled from a patient treated with photon-based radiotherapy. The chain links TRBV27 to TRBJ2-7; the match to TRBD2 covers 12 bases. This chain's CDR3 is CASSLSTSGSEQYF. In nucleotides, the CDR3 is TGTGCCAGCAGTTTATCGACTAGCGGGAGCGAGCAGTACTTC.